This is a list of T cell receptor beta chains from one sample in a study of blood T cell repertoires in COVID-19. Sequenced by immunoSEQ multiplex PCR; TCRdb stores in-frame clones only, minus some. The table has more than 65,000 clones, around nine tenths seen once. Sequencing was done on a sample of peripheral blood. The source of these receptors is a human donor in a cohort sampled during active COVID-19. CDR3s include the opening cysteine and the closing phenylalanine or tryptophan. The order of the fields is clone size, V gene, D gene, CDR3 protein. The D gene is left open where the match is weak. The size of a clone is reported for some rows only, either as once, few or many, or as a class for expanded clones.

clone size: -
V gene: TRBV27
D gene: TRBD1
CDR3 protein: CASSLYEGGDFFVEQYF

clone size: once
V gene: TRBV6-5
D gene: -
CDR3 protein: CASRESQVQYF

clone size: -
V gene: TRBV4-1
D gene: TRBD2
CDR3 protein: CASSQRLAGVSSYEQYF

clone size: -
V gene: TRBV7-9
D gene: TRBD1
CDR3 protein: CASSPQDRVNPRNTIYF

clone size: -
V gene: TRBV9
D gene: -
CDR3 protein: CASSVGDTDSYEQYF

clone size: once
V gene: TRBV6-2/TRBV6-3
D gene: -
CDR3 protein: CASSYSRGYSNQPQHF

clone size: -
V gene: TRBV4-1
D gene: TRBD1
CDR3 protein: CASLPRTGRYEQYF

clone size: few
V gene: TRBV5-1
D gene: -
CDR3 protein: CASSLSGGDYEQYF

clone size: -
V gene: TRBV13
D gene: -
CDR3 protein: CASSAATPWLYGYTF

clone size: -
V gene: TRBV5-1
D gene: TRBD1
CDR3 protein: CASSLGRQGATYEQYF

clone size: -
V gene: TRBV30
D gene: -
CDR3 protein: CAWSVPGMGSPLHF

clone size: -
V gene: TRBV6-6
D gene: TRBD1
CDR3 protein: CASSYSTGGNEKLFF

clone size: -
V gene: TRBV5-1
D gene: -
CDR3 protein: CASSIGGPEAFF

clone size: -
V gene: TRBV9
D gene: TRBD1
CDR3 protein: CASSTSGTGTYEQYF

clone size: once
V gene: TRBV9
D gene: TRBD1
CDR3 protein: CASSETGSSYEQYF

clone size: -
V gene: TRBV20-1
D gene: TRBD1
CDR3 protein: CSASSRTGGYEQYF

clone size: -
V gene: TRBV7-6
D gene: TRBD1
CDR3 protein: CASSLGTGAGNTIYF

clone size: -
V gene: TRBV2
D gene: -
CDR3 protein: CASSRGTLSSYEQYF

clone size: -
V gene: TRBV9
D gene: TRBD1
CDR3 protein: CASSALFTGVGSEQYF

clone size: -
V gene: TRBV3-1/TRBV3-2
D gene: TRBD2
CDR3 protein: CASSQARTSGFSSYNEQFF

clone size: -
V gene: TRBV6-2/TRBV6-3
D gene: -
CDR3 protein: CASSSQGYGYTF

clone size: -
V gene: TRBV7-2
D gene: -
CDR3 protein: CASSFGTVLYEQYF

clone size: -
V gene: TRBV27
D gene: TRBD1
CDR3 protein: CASRNTGTGGEGGYTF

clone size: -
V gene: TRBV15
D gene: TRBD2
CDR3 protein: CATSRDRRLAGVDEQFF

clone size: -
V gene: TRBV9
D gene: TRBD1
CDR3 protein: CASSPRTGDSGNTIYF

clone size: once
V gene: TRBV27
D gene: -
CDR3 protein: CASSLGAGLNYGYTF

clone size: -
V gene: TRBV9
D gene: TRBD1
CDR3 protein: CASSPRTGNYGYTF

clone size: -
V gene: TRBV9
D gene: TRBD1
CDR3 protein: CASSPGTGSYEQYF

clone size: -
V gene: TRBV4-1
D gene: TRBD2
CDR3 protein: CASSQGRPGLAAYEQYF

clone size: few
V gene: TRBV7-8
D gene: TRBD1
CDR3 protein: CASSLYRGGHRGNYGYTF

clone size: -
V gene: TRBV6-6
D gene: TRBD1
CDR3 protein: CASSPQGANPVAQETQYF

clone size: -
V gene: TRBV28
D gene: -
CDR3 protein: CASSANDRKGQPQHF

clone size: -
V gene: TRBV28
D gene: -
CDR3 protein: CASSSNSATASYGYTF

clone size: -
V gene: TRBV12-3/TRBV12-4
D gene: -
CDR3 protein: CASSFSGVRGYTF

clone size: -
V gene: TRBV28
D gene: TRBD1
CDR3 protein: CASTRTGVGSEKLFF

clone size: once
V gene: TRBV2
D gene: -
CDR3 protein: CASDRGRVDEKLFF

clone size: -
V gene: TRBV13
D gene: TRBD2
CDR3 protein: CASSFGTRDRDTQYF

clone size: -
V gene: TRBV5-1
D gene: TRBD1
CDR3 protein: CASSVRQGQNTGELFF